This TCR beta chain comes out of a study of T cells after yellow fever vaccination. Points from the study as a whole: Abundant clonotypes from the bulk population could get into FACS-sorted repertoires as contaminants. Detected again after the booster were most primary-vaccination clones, at 95% to 98% CD4 and 88% CD8.

It was through 5'RACE template switching that TCR cDNA was made, with a universal primer site and UMIs added. Via MiXCR, TCRdb re-called the 5' RACE reads, giving one row per CDR3 protein. This sample yields 200,000 to 300,000 distinct CDR3 sequences, of which approximately 6.7% are seen a single time; 0.8% to 1.2% belongs to the top ten. Germline V lookup: CDR1 SGHRS, CDR2 YFSETQ. The CDR3 consists of 13 residues. The V and J ends lost 5 bases and 6 bases respectively, with 9 bases between them. As for this clonotype: The antigen is unknown.

The chain is built from TRBV5-1 and TRBJ1-6; D is ambiguous. The starting material was CD4+ T cells sorted from PBMCs, obtained on the day of the yellow fever booster vaccination. This clonotype was sampled from a man aged 30-40 years who received the YFV17D yellow fever vaccine. The CDR3 DNA reads as TGCGCCAGCAGGGGGAGTGGTAATTCACCCCTCCACTTT. It is translated as CASRGSGNSPLHF.